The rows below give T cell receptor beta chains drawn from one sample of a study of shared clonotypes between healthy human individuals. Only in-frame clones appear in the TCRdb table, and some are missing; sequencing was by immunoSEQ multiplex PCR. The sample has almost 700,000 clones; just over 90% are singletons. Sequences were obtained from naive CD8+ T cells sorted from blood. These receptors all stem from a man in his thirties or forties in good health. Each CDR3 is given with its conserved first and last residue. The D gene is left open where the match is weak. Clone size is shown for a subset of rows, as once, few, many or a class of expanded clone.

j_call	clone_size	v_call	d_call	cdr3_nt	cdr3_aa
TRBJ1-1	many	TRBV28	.	TGTGCCAGCAGCTGGACAGAGAACACTGAAGCTTTCTTT	CASSWTENTEAFF
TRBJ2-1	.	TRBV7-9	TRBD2	TGTGCCAGCAGCCACGTGATGACGCGGGAGGGCAATGAGCAGTTCTTC	CASSHVMTREGNEQFF
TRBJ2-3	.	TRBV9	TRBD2	TGTGCCAGCAGGGGACCGGGACTAGCGGGCACAGATACGCAGTATTTT	CASRGPGLAGTDTQYF
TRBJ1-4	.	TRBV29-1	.	TGCAGCGTTGTGTTTCAGAATGAAAAACTGTTTTTT	CSVVFQNEKLFF
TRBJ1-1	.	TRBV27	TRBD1	TGTGCCAGCAGTCTAAGACAGGGGGTTGTCCGGAGCACTGAAGCTTTCTTT	CASSLRQGVVRSTEAFF
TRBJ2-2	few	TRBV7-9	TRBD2	TGTGCCAGCAGCCCCCGACTAGCGGGAGGGCCAAGGGGGGAGCTGTTTTTT	CASSPRLAGGPRGELFF
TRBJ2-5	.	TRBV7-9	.	TGTGCCAGCAGCTTTTATTCGCAAGAGACCCAGTACTTC	CASSFYSQETQYF
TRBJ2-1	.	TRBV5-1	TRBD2	TGCGCCAGCAGCAAGGGACTAGGAGCCTACAATGAGCAGTTCTTC	CASSKGLGAYNEQFF
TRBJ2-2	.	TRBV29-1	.	TGCAGCGTTGATGATGGAGAGAGCACCGGGGAGCTGTTTTTT	CSVDDGESTGELFF
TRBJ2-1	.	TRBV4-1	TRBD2	TGCGCCAGCAGCCAAGTTCTTGAGCGGGAGGGTTACAATGAGCAGTTCTTC	CASSQVLEREGYNEQFF
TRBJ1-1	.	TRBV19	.	TGTGCCAGTAGCTATCGACGGACTGAAGCTTTCTTT	CASSYRRTEAFF
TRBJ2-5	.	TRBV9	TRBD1	TGTGCCAGCAGCGGGGGACAGGGAGGATCACAAGAGACCCAGTACTTC	CASSGGQGGSQETQYF
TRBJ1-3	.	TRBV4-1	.	TGCGCCAGCAGCCAAGATCTAGGGGGCTCTGGAAACACCATATATTTT	CASSQDLGGSGNTIYF
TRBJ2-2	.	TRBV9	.	TGTGCCAGCAGCTCAAAGGAGGACACCGCGAACACCGGGGAGCTGTTTTTT	CASSSKEDTANTGELFF
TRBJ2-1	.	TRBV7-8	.	TGTGCCAGCAGCTTAGCTTCCAGGAGCTCCTACAATGAGCAGTTCTTC	CASSLASRSSYNEQFF
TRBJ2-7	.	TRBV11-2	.	TGTGCCAGCAGCTTAGGCTCAAGTGCCTACGAGCAGTACTTC	CASSLGSSAYEQYF
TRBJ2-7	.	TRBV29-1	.	TGCAGCGTTGACCTGGTTGACGAGCAGTACTTC	CSVDLVDEQYF
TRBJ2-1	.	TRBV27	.	TGTGCCAGCAGTCTCTTGGGGGATGAGCAGTTCTTC	CASSLLGDEQFF
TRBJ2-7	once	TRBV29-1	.	TGCAGCGTGGGTACAGTATATGAGCAGTACTTC	CSVGTVYEQYF
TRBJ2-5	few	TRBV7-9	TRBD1	TGTGCCAGCAGCTCGCCCCTCGGGACAGGCCACGGGGAAGAGGAGACCCAGTACTTC	CASSSPLGTGHGEEETQYF
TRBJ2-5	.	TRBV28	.	TGTGCCAGCAGTCCCCCGGGAGTCCGGCAAGAGACCCAGTACTTC	CASSPPGVRQETQYF
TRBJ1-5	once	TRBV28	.	TGTGCCAGCAGTTTATTCCCCTATCAGCCCCAGCATTTT	CASSLFPYQPQHF
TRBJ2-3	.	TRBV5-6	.	TGTGCCAGCAGCTATGGAACAGATACGCAGTATTTT	CASSYGTDTQYF
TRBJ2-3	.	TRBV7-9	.	TGTGCCAGCAGCTACTCCGTGAGGGGGGACCCAGATACGCAGTATTTT	CASSYSVRGDPDTQYF
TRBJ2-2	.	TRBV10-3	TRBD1	TGTGCCATCAGTGAGTCTACAGGGGGCGGCGGGGAGCTGTTTTTT	CAISESTGGGGELFF
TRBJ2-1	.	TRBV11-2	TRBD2	TGTGCCAGCAGATTAGGACTAGCGGTATACAATGAGCAGTTCTTC	CASRLGLAVYNEQFF
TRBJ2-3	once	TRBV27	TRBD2	TGTGCCAGCAGCCCGGGGGCGGGAGGATACACAGATACGCAGTATTTT	CASSPGAGGYTDTQYF
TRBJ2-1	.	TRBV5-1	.	TGCGCCAGCAGCCCCCTAGGGTATGAGCAGTTCTTC	CASSPLGYEQFF
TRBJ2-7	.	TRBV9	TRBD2	TGTGCCAGCAGCCCAGGACTAGCGGAAAACTACGAGCAGTACTTC	CASSPGLAENYEQYF
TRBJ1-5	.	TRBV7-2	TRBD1	TGTGCCAGCAGCTTCCAACAGGGGGCGGGTAGCAATCAGCCCCAGCATTTT	CASSFQQGAGSNQPQHF
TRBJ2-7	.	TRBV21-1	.	TGTGCCAGCAGCAAAAGTCCAGTCTCCTACGAGCAGTACTTC	CASSKSPVSYEQYF
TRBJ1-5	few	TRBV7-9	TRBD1	TGTGCCAGCAGCAACCGGGACAGGGAGGAGGGTCAGCCCCAGCATTTT	CASSNRDREEGQPQHF
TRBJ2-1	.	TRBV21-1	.	TGTGCCAGCAGCGCGGGACACTTCTACAATGAGCAGTTCTTC	CASSAGHFYNEQFF
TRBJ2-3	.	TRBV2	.	TGTGCCAGCAGCCAAGCGGATAGCACAGATACGCAGTATTTT	CASSQADSTDTQYF
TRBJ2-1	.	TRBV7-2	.	TGTGCCAGCAGCTTAGGGACACCGCTGTACAATGAGCAGTTCTTC	CASSLGTPLYNEQFF
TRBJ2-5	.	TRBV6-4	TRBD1	TGTGCCAGCAGTGGTGATGAGAGACGGGACAGGGGAAGAGAGACCCAGTACTTC	CASSGDERRDRGRETQYF
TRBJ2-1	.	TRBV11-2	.	TGTGCCAGCAGCTCCGGAATAGGGAATGAGCAGTTCTTC	CASSSGIGNEQFF
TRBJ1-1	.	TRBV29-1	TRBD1	TGCAGCGTTGACCCCACTCTTCCCCCGACAGGGGGCACTGAAGCTTTCTTT	CSVDPTLPPTGGTEAFF
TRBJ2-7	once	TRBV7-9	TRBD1	TGTGCCAGCAGCTTCCGACAGGGGGCGACCTACGAGCAGTACTTC	CASSFRQGATYEQYF
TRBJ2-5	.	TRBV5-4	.	TGTGCCACATCATCGACGTATCAAGAGACCCAGTACTTC	CATSSTYQETQYF
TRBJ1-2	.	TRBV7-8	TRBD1	TGTGCCAGCAGCTTTCAGGACAGGGGGCGTCCAAACTATGGCTACACCTTC	CASSFQDRGRPNYGYTF
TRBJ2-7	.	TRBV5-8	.	TGTGCCAGCAGCTTGCTGTCCTCCTACGAGCAGTACTTC	CASSLLSSYEQYF
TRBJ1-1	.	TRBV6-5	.	TGTGCCAGCAGTTACGGGGGGGCTGTGTCTGAAGCTTTCTTT	CASSYGGAVSEAFF
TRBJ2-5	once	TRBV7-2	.	TGTGCCAGCAGCTTAGTTCCCAACCCGGACGAGACCCAGTACTTC	CASSLVPNPDETQYF
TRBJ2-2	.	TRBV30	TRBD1	TGTGCCTGGGGGACAGGGGACACCGGGGAGCTGTTTTTT	CAWGTGDTGELFF
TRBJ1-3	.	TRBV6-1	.	TGTGCCAGCAGTGAATGGGGACTTGGAAACACCATATATTTT	CASSEWGLGNTIYF
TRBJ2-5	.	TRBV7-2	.	TGTGCCAGCAGCTTAGGCATCGGGGGACGTAACCAAGAGACCCAGTACTTC	CASSLGIGGRNQETQYF
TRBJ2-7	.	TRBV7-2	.	TGTGCCAGCAGCTTAGGGTGGGACGAGCAGTACTTC	CASSLGWDEQYF
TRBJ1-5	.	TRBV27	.	TGTGCCAGCAGTTTAACTCTTAGCAATCAGCCCCAGCATTTT	CASSLTLSNQPQHF
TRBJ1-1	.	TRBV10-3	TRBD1	TGTGCCATCAGTGTGGGACAGACAGGGCGGGCTTTCTTT	CAISVGQTGRAFF
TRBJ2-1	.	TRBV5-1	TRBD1	TGCGCCAGCAGCTTCAGGGGACAGGGAGGCAATGAGCAGTTCTTC	CASSFRGQGGNEQFF
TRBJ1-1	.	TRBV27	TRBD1	TGTGCCAGCAGCTTAGGGGGCGGGTACACTGAAGCTTTCTTT	CASSLGGGYTEAFF
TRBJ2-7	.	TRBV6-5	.	TGTGCCAGCAGTTACTCGCGGGCGGTCGAGCAGTACTTC	CASSYSRAVEQYF